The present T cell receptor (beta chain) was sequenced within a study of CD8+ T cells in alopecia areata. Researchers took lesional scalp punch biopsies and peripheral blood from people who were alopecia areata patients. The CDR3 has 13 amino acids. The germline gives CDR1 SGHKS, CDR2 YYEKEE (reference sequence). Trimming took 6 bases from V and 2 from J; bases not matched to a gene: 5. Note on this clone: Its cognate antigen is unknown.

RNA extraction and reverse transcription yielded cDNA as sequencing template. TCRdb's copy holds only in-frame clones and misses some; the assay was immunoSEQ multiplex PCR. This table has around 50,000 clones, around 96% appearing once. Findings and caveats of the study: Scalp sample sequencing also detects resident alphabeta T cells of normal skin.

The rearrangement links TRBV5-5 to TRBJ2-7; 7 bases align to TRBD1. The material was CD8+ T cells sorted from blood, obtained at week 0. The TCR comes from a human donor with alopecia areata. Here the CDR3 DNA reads TGTGCCAGCACACCGACAGGGACCTACGAGCAGTACTTC. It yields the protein CASTPTGTYEQYF.